Here is one TCR beta chain with its context. Its cognate antigen is unknown. The data were taken from a study of long-term antiretroviral therapy in people with HIV. Study conclusions and caveats: Unavailable data included ART adherence, viral resistance and therapy changes (switches in treatment).

V lost 5 bases and J lost 4; bases outside the gene matches: 8. Germline-derived CDR1 and CDR2 are SGDLS and YYNGEE. The CDR3 loop spans 14 amino acids. Survey-level resolution applied to immunoSEQ assay v3.0. TCRdb's copy holds only in-frame clones and misses some; the assay was immunoSEQ multiplex PCR. Among under 45,000 clones listed, roughly four fifths were seen once. The sequence was obtained from a man younger than 35 with HIV. The starting material was unsorted PBMCs, obtained 1 year after starting antiretroviral therapy. The J gene is TRBJ1-1, the V gene TRBV9; 7 bases map to TRBD1. The CDR3 DNA reads as TGTGCCAGCAGTTTTGGACAGGTCAGCACTGAAGCTTTCTTT. It encodes CASSFGQVSTEAFF.